This T cell receptor (beta chain) was found in a study of identical twins. Broader study findings: Among out-of-frame alpha sequences shared by twins, low generation probability occurred in excess. Reduced insertions were recorded for abundant cord blood beta clonotypes, with no such pattern in memory repertoires. Twin pairs had excess sharing that was weaker in beta out-of-frame sequences.

A note on this clonotype: Its antigen is not known.

Each cDNA held unique molecular identifiers, and template switching gave it a universal primer site. Each CDR3 protein gets one entry after TCRdb re-called the 5' RACE reads with MiXCR. Among about 700,000 distinct CDR3 sequences, 6% to 6.5% were seen once, and the ten largest hold 1.5% to 2%. This CDR3 is 13 amino acids long. CDR1 and CDR2 from the germline V gene are SQVTM and ANQGSEA. The J segment lost 6 bases and the V segment lost 7 bases, leaving 8 bases of the junction unmatched. The receptor comes from a young man in good health. This rearrangement joins TRBV29-1 to TRBJ2-1; 8 nucleotides align to TRBD2. Input material: naive T cells sorted from blood. CDR3 coding DNA: TGCAGCGCCCTCAGACTAGCGAGCAATGAGCAGTTCTTC. Its translation is CSALRLASNEQFF.